Listed here are 26 T cell receptor beta chains from one sample, sequenced in a study of control samples from healthy donors and cancer patients. The protocol was immunoSEQ multiplex PCR, while the TCRdb copy is restricted to in-frame clones and leaves out a portion. The sample consists of about 220,000 clones, roughly 94% of them appearing once. The sample was blood. Source of these receptors: a man aged 45-65 years in good health.

The chain links TRBV2 to TRBJ1-2; 8 bases fit TRBD1. Germline CDR1 is SNHLY and CDR2 is FYNNEI. This CDR3 contains 15 residues. V lost 3 bases, J lost 4 bases, and 7 bases stayed unmatched. Here the CDR3 DNA reads TGTGCCAGCAGTGAGACGGGGACAGGTATCTATGGCTACACCTTC. This encodes CASSETGTGIYGYTF. Using reference TRBV2 and TRBJ1-2 for the parts outside the CDR3, the full variable domain is EPEVTQTPSHQVTQMGQEVILRCVPISNHLYFYWYRQILGQKVEFLVSFYNNEISEKSEIFDDQFSVERPDGSNFTLKIRSTKLEDSAMYFCASSETGTGIYGYTFGSGTRLTVV.

Here the CDR3 reads CASSLEGTRNGELFF. The CDR3 DNA reads TGCGCCAGCAGCTTGGAAGGGACTAGGAACGGGGAGCTGTTTTTT. The rearrangement joins TRBV5-1 to TRBJ2-2; 8 bases agree with TRBD2. Germline values: CDR1 SGHRS, CDR2 YFSETQ. The CDR3 has 15 amino acids. The trim removed 0 bases at V and 7 bases at J, leaving 5 bases unmatched.

The V gene is TRBV19, the J gene TRBJ1-4; D gene ambiguous. CDR1 LNHDA and CDR2 SQIVND come from the germline V gene (reference sequence). The CDR3 is 14 amino acids. The V and J ends lost 4 bases and 6 bases respectively, with 12 bases between them. CDR3 sequence reads: CASSKGRADEKLFF. The CDR3 nucleotides read TGTGCCAGTAGTAAAGGGCGGGCGGATGAAAAACTGTTTTTT.

The J gene is TRBJ1-2, the V gene TRBV18, with D tentatively TRBD1 (5 bases). Germline V gene data show CDR1 as KGHSH and CDR2 as LQKENI. This CDR3 spans 13 amino acids. V was shortened by 6 bases and J by 4 bases, with 12 bases between the two germline ends. The CDR3 sequence: CASSHDSFYGYTF. The CDR3 nucleotides are TGTGCCAGCTCGCACGACAGCTTCTATGGCTACACCTTC. Filled out from reference TRBV18 and TRBJ1-2, the complete variable domain reads NAGVMQNPRHLVRRRGQEARLRCSPMKGHSHVYWYRQLPEEGLKFMVYLQKENIIDESGMPKERFSAEFPKEGPSILRIQQVVRGDSAAYFCASSHDSFYGYTFGSGTRLTVV.

The rearrangement uses TRBV2 and TRBJ1-5; TRBD1 aligns across 7 bases. Unmatched junction bases numbered 1, after V lost 8 bases and J lost 0 bases. The germline gives CDR1 SNHLY, CDR2 FYNNEI. The CDR3 covers 13 residues. The CDR3 DNA is TGTGCCAGCGGACAGGTTAGCAATCAGCCCCAGCATTTT. Translating gives CASGQVSNQPQHF.

This chain links TRBV5-1 with TRBJ1-4; D uncertain. CDR1 is SGHRS, CDR2 YFSETQ, per germline. The CDR3 extends over 14 amino acids. V was cut by 3 bases and J by 3 bases, with 9 bases left in between. CDR3: CASSSGQANEKLFF. CDR3 nucleotide sequence: TGCGCCAGCAGCTCCGGCCAGGCTAATGAAAAACTGTTTTTT.

The chain uses TRBV28 and TRBJ1-2; 7 bases agree with TRBD1. Germline assignment: CDR1 MDHEN and CDR2 SYDVKM. V dropped 5 bases and J dropped 4; count of bases not matched to a gene: 4. CDR3 size: 13 residues. CDR3 amino acids: CASSAGTVYGYTF. For the CDR3, the DNA is TGTGCCAGCAGTGCCGGGACAGTCTATGGCTACACCTTC.

The rearrangement joins TRBV7-2 to TRBJ2-5, with 13 bases matching TRBD2. Germline assignment: CDR1 SGHTA and CDR2 FQGNSA. V was pared by 6 bases and J by 3 bases, with 7 bases of the junction left unmatched. The CDR3 runs 16 residues. The CDR3 DNA sequence: TGTGCCAGCAGAAAACCCGGGACTAGCGGGAAAGAGACCCAGTACTTC. This sequence encodes CASRKPGTSGKETQYF.

The chain carries TRBV3-1 (or the pseudogene TRBV3-2) and TRBJ1-5; D unclear. The CDR3 contains 16 residues. Trimming cost V 0 bases and J 2 bases, with 11 bases left between them. Germline values: CDR1 LGHDT, CDR2 YNNKEL (reference sequence). The CDR3 loop reads CASSQDLGFGNQPQHF. The CDR3 bases are TGTGCCAGCAGCCAAGATTTGGGATTTGGCAATCAGCCCCAGCATTTT.

This chain connects TRBV5-5 to TRBJ1-4; D ambiguous. The germline V and J ends were trimmed by 0 bases and 6 bases, with 12 bases remaining between them. The CDR3 has 15 amino acids. Per the germline V gene, CDR1 is SGHKS and CDR2 is YYEKEE (reference sequence). CDR3 loop: CASSLAGLVYEKLFF. CDR3 sequence (DNA): TGTGCCAGCAGCTTGGCCGGCCTGGTCTATGAAAAACTGTTTTTT.

This clone has only a few counts. The CDR3 DNA reads as TGTGCCAGCAGCAACGGACTAGGGATAGAGACCCAGTACTTC. Protein: CASSNGLGIETQYF. The chain recombines TRBV9 with TRBJ2-5; 7 bases map to TRBD2. This CDR3 comprises 14 residues. J gave up 4 bases and V 4 bases, and 7 bases lay outside the gene matches. Per germline, CDR1 SGDLS and CDR2 YYNGEE.

Turning to this clone: The same CDR3 also results from other DNA sequences found in this sample. The chain has TRBV28 and TRBJ1-6; D call uncertain. CDR1 is MDHEN, CDR2 SYDVKM, per germline. This CDR3 comprises 11 residues. The germline V and J ends were trimmed by 6 bases and 7 bases, with 4 bases remaining between them. This CDR3 reads CASSSNSPLHF. CDR3 in DNA: TGTGCCAGCAGCTCCAATTCACCCCTCCACTTT.

The chain recombines TRBV5-1 with TRBJ2-7, with D possibly matching TRBD1 (6 bases). The CDR3 spans 15 residues. With 3 bases removed from V and 3 bases from J, the gap between germline ends came to 16 bases. Germline loops: CDR1 SGHRS, CDR2 YFSETQ. In nucleotides, the CDR3 is TGCGCCAGCAGCTCAGTCCGGGACATGAGCTACGAGCAGTACTTC. It is translated as CASSSVRDMSYEQYF. Complete variable domain (other parts from reference TRBV5-1 and TRBJ2-7): KAGVTQTPRYLIKTRGQQVTLSCSPISGHRSVSWYQQTPGQGLQFLFEYFSETQRNKGNFPGRFSGRQFSNSRSEMNVSTLELGDSALYLCASSSVRDMSYEQYFGPGTRLTVT.

The V and J genes are TRBV9 and TRBJ1-2, with D possibly being TRBD1 (5 bases). Trimming removed 3 bases from V and 3 bases from J, with 21 bases in between. CDR1 is SGDLS and CDR2 is YYNGEE in the germline V gene. This CDR3 is 17 amino acids long. CDR3 nucleotides: TGTGCCAGCAGCGCCCGTTGGCAGGGTAGATCGGACTATGGCTACACCTTC. Protein sequence: CASSARWQGRSDYGYTF. Full variable domain (outside the CDR3, taken from reference TRBV9 and TRBJ1-2): DSGVTQTPKHLITATGQRVTLRCSPRSGDLSVYWYQQSLDQGLQFLIQYYNGEERAKGNILERFSAQQFPDLHSELNLSSLELGDSALYFCASSARWQGRSDYGYTFGSGTRLTVV.

The chain couples TRBV29-1 to TRBJ2-2; no definite D call. The V end lost 7 bases, the J end lost 3 bases, and 9 bases lay between the germline ends. CDR1 and CDR2 (germline): SQVTM, ANQGSEA. The CDR3 is 12 amino acids. CDR3 sequence reads: CSANPDTGELFF. The CDR3 DNA is TGCAGCGCCAACCCGGACACCGGGGAGCTGTTTTTT.

The chain combines TRBV19 with TRBJ1-5; 8 bases map to TRBD1. Germline V gene sequence: CDR1 LNHDA, CDR2 SQIVND (reference sequence). V trimming: 5 bases; J trimming: 0 bases; junction bases outside the gene matches: 6. The CDR3 is made up of 16 amino acids. CDR3 loop: CASSDDRGVSNQPQHF. DNA of the CDR3: TGTGCCAGTAGTGATGACAGGGGAGTTAGCAATCAGCCCCAGCATTTT.

The chain recombines TRBV2 with TRBJ1-5, with a weak D call TRBD1 (5 bases). The CDR3 totals 11 residues. Germline CDR1 SNHLY, CDR2 FYNNEI. Trimming took 8 bases from V and 6 from J, leaving 8 bases between them. CDR3 DNA: TGTGCCAGCGGGGGGGGTCAGCCCCAGCATTTT. This sequence encodes CASGGGQPQHF.

This chain joins TRBV6-5 and TRBJ2-7; 7 nucleotides align to TRBD1. J lost 0 bases, V lost 6 bases, and 2 bases had no gene match. The germline V gene has CDR1 MNHEY and CDR2 SVGAGI. The CDR3 is made up of 13 amino acids. In DNA form, the CDR3 reads TGTGCCAGCAGACAGGGGATCTCCTACGAGCAGTACTTC. As protein: CASRQGISYEQYF.

This sequence joins TRBV10-1 and TRBJ1-1; 7 nucleotides align to TRBD1. V lost 7 bases to trimming and J lost 3 bases; unmatched junction nucleotides: 5. CDR1 WNHNN and CDR2 SYGVQD come from the germline V gene (reference sequence). The CDR3 has 13 residues. The CDR3 DNA sequence: TGCGCCAGCACTTCCGACAGGGACACTGAAGCTTTCTTT. Residues: CASTSDRDTEAFF.

The gene calls are TRBV4-2 and TRBJ2-3; 8 bases line up with TRBD2. The CDR3 is 18 residues long. The J segment lost 5 bases and the V segment lost 0 bases, leaving 13 bases of the junction unmatched. Looked up from germline, CDR1 is LGHNA and CDR2 is YNFKEQ. The CDR3 DNA follows: TGTGCCAGCAGCCAAGAAAGATCAACGGGGGGGACGAGAGATACGCAGTATTTT. Translating it yields CASSQERSTGGTRDTQYF.

This rearrangement joins TRBV28 to TRBJ1-2; D might be TRBD1 (5 bases). The CDR3 covers 12 residues. CDR1 and CDR2 (germline): MDHEN, SYDVKM. V was clipped by 4 bases and J by 8 bases, with 11 bases between them. Written as DNA, the CDR3 is TGTGCCAGCAGTTGGGCCTGGGGCGGCTACACCTTC. This sequence encodes CASSWAWGGYTF.

This clone came up a few times. The chain carries TRBV15 and TRBJ2-5; D is undetermined. Germline CDR1 LNHNV, CDR2 YYDKDF (reference sequence). With 0 bases removed from V and 7 bases from J, the gap between germline ends came to 15 bases. This CDR3 has 15 residues. The CDR3 is CATSREVGISLTQYF. In DNA, the CDR3 is TGTGCCACCAGCAGAGAAGTGGGAATCTCGCTGACCCAGTACTTC.

V and J are TRBV6-1 and TRBJ2-7; 11 bases line up with TRBD2. Trimming at V came to 3 bases and at J to 5 bases, leaving 6 bases not matched to a gene. Germline V gene sequence: CDR1 MNHNS, CDR2 SASEGT. The CDR3 runs to 15 residues. CDR3 residues: CASSDRLAGFHEQYV. For the CDR3, the DNA is TGTGCCAGCAGTGACCGACTAGCGGGGTTCCACGAGCAGTACGTC.

The J gene is TRBJ1-4, the V gene TRBV6-1, with D maybe TRBD1 (5 bases). Per germline, CDR1 MNHNS and CDR2 SASEGT. This CDR3 contains 15 residues. With 2 bases removed from V and 10 bases from J, the gap between germline ends came to 17 bases. CDR3 amino acids: CASSENRQGFRKLFF. The DNA of the CDR3 is TGTGCCAGCAGTGAAAATAGGCAGGGCTTCCGAAAACTGTTTTTT.

The chain is built from TRBV6-5 and TRBJ1-6, with 7 bases that match TRBD1. The CDR3 is made up of 16 amino acids. With 0 bases clipped from V and 15 bases from J, the junction kept 14 bases outside the gene matches. Germline lookup yields CDR1 MNHEY and CDR2 SVGAGI. CDR3 sequence: CASSYSEGASLTRLHF. The CDR3 region has the DNA TGTGCCAGCAGTTACTCGGAGGGGGCCTCGTTAACACGCCTCCACTTT.

The chain uses TRBV3-1 (or the pseudogene TRBV3-2) and TRBJ2-5; D might be TRBD2 (5 bases). The CDR3 extends over 18 amino acids. CDR1 is LGHDT and CDR2 is YNNKEL in the germline V gene (reference sequence). V was cut by 1 base and J by 13 bases, with 31 bases left in between. CDR3 nucleotides: TGTGCCAGCAGCCAAGGCGTTTTAGGAAGGCTGAAGTGGGGAGAAGTGTACTTC. Translating gives CASSQGVLGRLKWGEVYF.